This T cell receptor beta chain is from a study of shared clonotypes between healthy human individuals. Whole-study findings and limits: Clonotypes that were shared across a handful of donors made up about 5.1% of naive CD4 clonotypes. Compared with memory subsets, naive subsets generally had larger estimated richness. It was expected that sequencing depth would affect clonotype sharing among donors.

In regard to this clone: Its cognate antigen is unknown.

Some clones are missing from TCRdb's copy, which holds only in-frame ones; the method was immunoSEQ multiplex PCR. The sample yields 2 million to 2.5 million clones, approximately 93% seen once. A split of CD4+ cells into CD45RA+ naive and CD45RA-negative memory subsets was performed. The V gene's germline CDR1 is MGHDK and CDR2 SYGVNS. Between the trimmed V and J ends, which lost 3 bases and 3 bases, there was a span of 6 bases. This CDR3 spans 13 amino acids. The sample was naive CD4+ T cells from PBMCs. The sample's subset: CD45RA+ positively selected. The receptor was derived from a man aged 18 to 30 in good health. Some clones in this sample may be carry-over from other donors' samples. V gene TRBV25-1 combines with J gene TRBJ2-1; D is uncertain. CDR3 DNA sequence: TGTGCCAGCAGTGACGACAACTACAATGAGCAGTTCTTC. Translating gives CASSDDNYNEQFF. The variable domain in full, with the rest retrieved from reference TRBV25-1 and TRBJ2-1, is EADIYQTPRYLVIGTGKKITLECSQTMGHDKMYWYQQDPGMELHLIHYSYGVNSTEKGDLSSESTVSRIRTEHFPLTLESARPSHTSQYLCASSDDNYNEQFFGPGTRLTVL.